The text below deals with one T cell receptor beta chain. Its cognate antigen is unknown. This entry is derived from a study of cytomegalovirus exposure and HLA in healthy donors. As for the donors, each was a healthy bone marrow donor. Overall study results and limits: Further analysis, carried out later, found HLA-associated TCR beta chains more clonally expanded than equally common other chains.

This PCR relied on a set of 60 Vbeta primers and 13 Jbeta primers. Here immunoSEQ multiplex PCR was the method, and the copy in TCRdb shows in-frame clones only, minus some. The repertoire holds 170,000 or so clones, with roughly 78% as singletons. Specimen: PBMCs. This TCR was sampled from a woman between 50 and 59 years old in good health and CMV-seropositive.

The CDR3 nucleotides are TGTGCCAGCAGCTTCGGCGGGGGCACAGATACGCAGTATTTT. Translating gives CASSFGGGTDTQYF. J is TRBJ2-3 and V is TRBV7-3, with a possible D match to TRBD2 (6 bases). V gave up 3 bases and J gave up 1 base, with 8 bases separating them. The CDR3 sequence is 14 residues long. Germline values: CDR1 SGHTA, CDR2 FQGTGA.